This TCR beta chain was documented in a study of blood T cell repertoires in COVID-19. Study context: The analysed material was cDNA or gDNA that came from T cells, B-cell-depleted T cells, or PBMCs.

Authors' analysis steps: Amplified reference gene primers provided the basis for estimating nucleated cell counts. Assay: immunoSEQ multiplex PCR; the TCRdb copy retains only in-frame clones and omits some. That table furnishes V, J and clone size, whereas the DNA furnished D and trimming. The profile shows 150,000 to 200,000 clones, about 88% of them singletons. The CDR3 is 15 amino acids. CDR1 and CDR2 (germline): MGHRA, YSYEKL. Trimming left V 8 bases short and J 4 bases short, with 20 bases between. Sequencing was carried out using peripheral blood. This TCR was sampled from a woman at least 80 years old in a cohort sampled during active or convalescent COVID-19. This chain connects TRBV4-1 to TRBJ1-2; D gene ambiguous. The CDR3 DNA follows: TGCGCCAGCCGCAGGCCGGGGATGGAGGGCTATGGCTACACCTTC. This codes for CASRRPGMEGYGYTF.